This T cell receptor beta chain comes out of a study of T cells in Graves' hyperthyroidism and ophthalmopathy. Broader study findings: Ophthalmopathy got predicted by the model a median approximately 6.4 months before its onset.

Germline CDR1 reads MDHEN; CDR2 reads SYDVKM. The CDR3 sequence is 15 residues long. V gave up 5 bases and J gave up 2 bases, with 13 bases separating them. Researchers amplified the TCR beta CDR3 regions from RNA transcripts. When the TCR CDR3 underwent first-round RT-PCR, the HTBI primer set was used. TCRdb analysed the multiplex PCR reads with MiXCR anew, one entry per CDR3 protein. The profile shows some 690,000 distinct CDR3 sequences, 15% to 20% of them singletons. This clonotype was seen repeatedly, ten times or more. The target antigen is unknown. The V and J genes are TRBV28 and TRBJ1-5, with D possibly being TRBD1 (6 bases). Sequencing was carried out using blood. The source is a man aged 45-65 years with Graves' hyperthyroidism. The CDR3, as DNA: TGTGCCAGCAGTACTGGGGGCGCTGGCAATCAGCCCCAGCATTTT. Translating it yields CASSTGGAGNQPQHF.